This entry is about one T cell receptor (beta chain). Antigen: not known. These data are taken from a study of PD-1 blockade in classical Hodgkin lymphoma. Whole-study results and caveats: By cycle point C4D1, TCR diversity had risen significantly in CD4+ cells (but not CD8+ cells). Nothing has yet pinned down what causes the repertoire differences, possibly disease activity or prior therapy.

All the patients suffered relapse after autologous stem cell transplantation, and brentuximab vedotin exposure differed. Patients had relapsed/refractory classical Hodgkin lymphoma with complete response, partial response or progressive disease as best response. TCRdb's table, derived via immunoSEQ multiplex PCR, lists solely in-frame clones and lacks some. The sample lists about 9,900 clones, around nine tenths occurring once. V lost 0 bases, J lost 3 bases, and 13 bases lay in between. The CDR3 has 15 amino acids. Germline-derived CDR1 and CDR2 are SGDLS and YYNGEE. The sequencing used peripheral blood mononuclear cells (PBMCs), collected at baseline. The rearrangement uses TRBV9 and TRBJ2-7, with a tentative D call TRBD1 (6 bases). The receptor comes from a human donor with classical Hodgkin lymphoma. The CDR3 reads CASSVAWQGNYEQYF. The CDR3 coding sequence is TGTGCCAGCAGCGTAGCCTGGCAGGGGAACTACGAGCAGTACTTC.